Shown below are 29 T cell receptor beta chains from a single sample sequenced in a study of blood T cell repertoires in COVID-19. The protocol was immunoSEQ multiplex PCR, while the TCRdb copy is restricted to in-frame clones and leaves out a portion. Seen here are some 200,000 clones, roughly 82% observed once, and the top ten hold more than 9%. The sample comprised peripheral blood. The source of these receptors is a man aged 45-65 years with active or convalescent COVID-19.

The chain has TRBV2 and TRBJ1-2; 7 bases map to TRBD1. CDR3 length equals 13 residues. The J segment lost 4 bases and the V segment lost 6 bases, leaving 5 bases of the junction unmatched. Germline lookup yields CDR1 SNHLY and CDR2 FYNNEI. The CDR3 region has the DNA TGTGCCAGCAGCTCCGACAGGGTCTATGGCTACACCTTC. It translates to CASSSDRVYGYTF.

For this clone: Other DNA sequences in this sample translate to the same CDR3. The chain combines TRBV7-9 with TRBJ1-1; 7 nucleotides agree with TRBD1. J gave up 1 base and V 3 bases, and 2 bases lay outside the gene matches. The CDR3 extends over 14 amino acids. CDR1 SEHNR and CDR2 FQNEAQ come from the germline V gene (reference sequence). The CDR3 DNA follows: TGTGCCAGCAGCTTGGCAGGGGGGAACACTGAAGCTTTCTTT. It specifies CASSLAGGNTEAFF.

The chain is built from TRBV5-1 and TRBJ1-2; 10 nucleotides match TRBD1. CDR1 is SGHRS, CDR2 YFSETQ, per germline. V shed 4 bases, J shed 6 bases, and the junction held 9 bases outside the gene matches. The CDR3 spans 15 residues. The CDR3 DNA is TGCGCCAGCAGCCCCGATGGAGGGACAGGGGATGGCTACACCTTC. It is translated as CASSPDGGTGDGYTF. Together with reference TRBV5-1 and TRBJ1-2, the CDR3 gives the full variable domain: KAGVTQTPRYLIKTRGQQVTLSCSPISGHRSVSWYQQTPGQGLQFLFEYFSETQRNKGNFPGRFSGRQFSNSRSEMNVSTLELGDSALYLCASSPDGGTGDGYTFGSGTRLTVV.

The CDR3 DNA reads as TGTGCCAGCAGCCGTGGCGGGAGCACAGATACGCAGTATTTT. Residues: CASSRGGSTDTQYF. J is TRBJ2-3 and V is TRBV3-1 (or the pseudogene TRBV3-2); maybe TRBD2 (5 bases). Germline lookup yields CDR1 LGHDT and CDR2 YNNKEL (reference sequence). Trimming cost V 4 bases and J 0 bases, with 8 bases left between them. The CDR3 runs 14 residues.

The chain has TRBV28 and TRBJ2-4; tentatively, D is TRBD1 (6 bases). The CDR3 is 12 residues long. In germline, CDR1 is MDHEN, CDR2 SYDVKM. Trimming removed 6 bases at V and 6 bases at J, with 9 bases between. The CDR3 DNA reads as TGTGCCAGCAGGGGGGCAGGAAACATTCAGTACTTC. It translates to CASRGAGNIQYF.

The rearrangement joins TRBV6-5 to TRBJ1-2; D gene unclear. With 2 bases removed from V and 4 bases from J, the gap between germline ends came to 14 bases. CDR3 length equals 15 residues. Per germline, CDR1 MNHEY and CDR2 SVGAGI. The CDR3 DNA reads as TGTGCCAGCAGTTACGGGAGCCGAGCTCGCTATGGCTACACCTTC. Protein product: CASSYGSRARYGYTF.

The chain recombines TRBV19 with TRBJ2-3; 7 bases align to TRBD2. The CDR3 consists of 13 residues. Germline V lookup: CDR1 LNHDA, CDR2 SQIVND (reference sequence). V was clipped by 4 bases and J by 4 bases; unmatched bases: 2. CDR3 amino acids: CASSRLASDTQYF. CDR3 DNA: TGTGCCAGTAGTAGACTAGCTTCAGATACGCAGTATTTT.

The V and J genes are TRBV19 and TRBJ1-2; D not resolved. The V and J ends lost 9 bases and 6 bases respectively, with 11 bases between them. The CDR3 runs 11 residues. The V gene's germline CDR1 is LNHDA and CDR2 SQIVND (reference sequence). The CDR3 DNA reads TGTGCCAGCAGTGGGAGGGATGGCTACACCTTC. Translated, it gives CASSGRDGYTF. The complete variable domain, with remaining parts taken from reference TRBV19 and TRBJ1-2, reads DGGITQSPKYLFRKEGQNVTLSCEQNLNHDAMYWYRQDPGQGLRLIYYSQIVNDFQKGDIAEGYSVSREKKESFPLTVTSAQKNPTAFYLCASSGRDGYTFGSGTRLTVV.

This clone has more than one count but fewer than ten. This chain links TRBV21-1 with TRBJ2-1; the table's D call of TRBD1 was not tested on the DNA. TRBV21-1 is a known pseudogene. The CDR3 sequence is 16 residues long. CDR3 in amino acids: CASSKQGVLNYNEQFF. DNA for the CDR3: TGTGCCAGCAGCAAGCAGGGGGTCCTCAACTACAATGAGCAGTTCTTC.

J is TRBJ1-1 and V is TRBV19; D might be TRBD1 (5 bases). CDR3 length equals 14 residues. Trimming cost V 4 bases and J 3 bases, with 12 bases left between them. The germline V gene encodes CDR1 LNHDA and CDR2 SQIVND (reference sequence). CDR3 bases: TGTGCCAGTAGTAAAACGGGAGGGGACACTGAAGCTTTCTTT. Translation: CASSKTGGDTEAFF.

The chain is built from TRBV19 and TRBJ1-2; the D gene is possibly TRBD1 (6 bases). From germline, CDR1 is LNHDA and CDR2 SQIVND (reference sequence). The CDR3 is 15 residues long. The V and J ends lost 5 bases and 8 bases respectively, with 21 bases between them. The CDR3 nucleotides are TGTGCCAGTAGTGGCCAGGGGCGACTCTCGTCGGGCTACACCTTC. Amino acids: CASSGQGRLSSGYTF. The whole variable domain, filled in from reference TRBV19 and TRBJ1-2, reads DGGITQSPKYLFRKEGQNVTLSCEQNLNHDAMYWYRQDPGQGLRLIYYSQIVNDFQKGDIAEGYSVSREKKESFPLTVTSAQKNPTAFYLCASSGQGRLSSGYTFGSGTRLTVV.

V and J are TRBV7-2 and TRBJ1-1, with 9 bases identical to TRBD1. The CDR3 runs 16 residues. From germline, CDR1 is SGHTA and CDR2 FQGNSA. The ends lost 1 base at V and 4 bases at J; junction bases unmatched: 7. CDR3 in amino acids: CASSLDLGQGRTEAFF. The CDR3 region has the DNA TGTGCCAGCAGCTTAGACCTGGGACAGGGCCGCACTGAAGCTTTCTTT.

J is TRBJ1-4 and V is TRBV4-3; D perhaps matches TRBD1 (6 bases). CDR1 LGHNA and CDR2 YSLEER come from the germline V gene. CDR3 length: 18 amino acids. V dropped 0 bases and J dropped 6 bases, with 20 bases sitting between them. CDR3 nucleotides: TGCGCCAGCAGCCAAGACTTATACAGGGTCAAACCCGATGAAAAACTGTTTTTT. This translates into CASSQDLYRVKPDEKLFF.

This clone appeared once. Here the CDR3 reads CASSLHTIRDRDGNQPQHF. Here the CDR3 DNA reads TGTGCCAGCAGCTTACACACCATCCGGGACAGGGATGGCAATCAGCCCCAGCATTTT. The chain employs TRBV6-6 and TRBJ1-5; 9 bases agree with TRBD1. Germline values: CDR1 MNHNY, CDR2 SVGAGI (reference sequence). The CDR3 is 19 amino acids. V trimming: 6 bases; J trimming: 2 bases; junction bases outside the gene matches: 17.

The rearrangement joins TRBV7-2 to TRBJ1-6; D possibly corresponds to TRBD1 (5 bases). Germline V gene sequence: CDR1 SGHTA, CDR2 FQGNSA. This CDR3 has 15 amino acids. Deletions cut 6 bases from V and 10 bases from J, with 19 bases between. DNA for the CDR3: TGTGCCAGCAGTTCCCTTCAGGGAGGACGGTCACCCCTCCACTTT. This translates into CASSSLQGGRSPLHF.

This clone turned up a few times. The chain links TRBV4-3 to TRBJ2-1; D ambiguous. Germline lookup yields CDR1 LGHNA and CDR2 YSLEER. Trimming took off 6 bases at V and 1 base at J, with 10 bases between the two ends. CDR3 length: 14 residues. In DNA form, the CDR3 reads TGCGCCAGCAGTCGCGACTGGTCCTACAATGAGCAGTTCTTC. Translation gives CASSRDWSYNEQFF.

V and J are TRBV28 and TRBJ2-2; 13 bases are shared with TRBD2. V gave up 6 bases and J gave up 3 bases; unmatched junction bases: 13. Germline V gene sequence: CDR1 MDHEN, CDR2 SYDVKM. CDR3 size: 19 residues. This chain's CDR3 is CASSLPWTSGSRDTGELFF. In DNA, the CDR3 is TGTGCCAGCAGCTTACCCTGGACTAGCGGGAGTAGGGACACCGGGGAGCTGTTTTTT. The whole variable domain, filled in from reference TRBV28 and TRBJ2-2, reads DVKVTQSSRYLVKRTGEKVFLECVQDMDHENMFWYRQDPGLGLRLIYFSYDVKMKEKGDIPEGYSVSREKKERFSLILESASTNQTSMYLCASSLPWTSGSRDTGELFFGEGSRLTVL.

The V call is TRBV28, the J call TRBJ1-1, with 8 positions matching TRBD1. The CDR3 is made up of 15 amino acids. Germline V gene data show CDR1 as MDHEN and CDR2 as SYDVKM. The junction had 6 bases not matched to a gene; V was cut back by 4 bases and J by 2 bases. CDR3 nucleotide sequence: TGTGCCAGCAGTTCCCCCGGGACAGGCAACACTGAAGCTTTCTTT. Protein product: CASSSPGTGNTEAFF.

CDR3 residues: CASANREWNTEAFF. CDR3 in DNA: TGTGCCAGCGCCAACAGGGAGTGGAACACTGAAGCTTTCTTT. This chain uses TRBV6-5 with TRBJ1-1; D is possibly TRBD1 (6 bases). V dropped 8 bases and J dropped 1 base, with 14 bases sitting between them. This CDR3 is built from 14 residues. In germline, CDR1 is MNHEY, CDR2 SVGAGI.

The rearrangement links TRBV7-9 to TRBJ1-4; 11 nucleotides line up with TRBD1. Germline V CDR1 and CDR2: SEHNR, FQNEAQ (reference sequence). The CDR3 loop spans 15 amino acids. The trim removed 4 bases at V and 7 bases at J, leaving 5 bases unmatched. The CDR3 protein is CASSSGTGGGEKLFF. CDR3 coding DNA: TGTGCCAGCAGCTCAGGGACAGGGGGAGGTGAAAAACTGTTTTTT.

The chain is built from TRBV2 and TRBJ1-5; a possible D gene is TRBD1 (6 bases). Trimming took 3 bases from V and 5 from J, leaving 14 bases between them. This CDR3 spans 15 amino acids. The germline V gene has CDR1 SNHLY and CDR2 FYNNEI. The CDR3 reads CASSEGQGHYQPQHF. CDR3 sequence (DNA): TGTGCCAGCAGTGAGGGGCAGGGGCATTATCAGCCCCAGCATTTT.

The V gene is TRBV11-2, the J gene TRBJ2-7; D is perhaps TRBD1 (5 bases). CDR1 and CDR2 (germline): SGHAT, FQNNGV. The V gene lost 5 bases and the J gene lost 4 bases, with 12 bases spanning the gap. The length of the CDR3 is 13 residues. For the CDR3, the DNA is TGTGCCAGCAGCACCAGTTCAGGGTACGAGCAGTACGTC. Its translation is CASSTSSGYEQYV.

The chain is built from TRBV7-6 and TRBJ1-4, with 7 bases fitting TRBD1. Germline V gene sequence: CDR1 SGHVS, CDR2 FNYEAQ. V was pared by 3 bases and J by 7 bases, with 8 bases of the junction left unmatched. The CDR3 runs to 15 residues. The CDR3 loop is CASSLGGQIFEKLFF. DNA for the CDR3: TGTGCCAGCAGCTTGGGGGGACAGATTTTTGAAAAACTGTTTTTT.

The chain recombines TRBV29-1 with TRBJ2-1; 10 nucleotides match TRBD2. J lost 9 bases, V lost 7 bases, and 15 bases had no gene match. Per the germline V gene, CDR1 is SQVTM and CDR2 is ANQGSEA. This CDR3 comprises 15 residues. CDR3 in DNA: TGCAGCGAGCGAATAGCGGGGGGTCTGCAGGGTGAGCAGTTCTTC. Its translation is CSERIAGGLQGEQFF.

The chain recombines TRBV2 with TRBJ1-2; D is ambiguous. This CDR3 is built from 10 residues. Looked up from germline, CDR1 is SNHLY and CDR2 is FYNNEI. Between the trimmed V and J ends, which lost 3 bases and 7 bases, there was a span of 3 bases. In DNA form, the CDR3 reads TGTGCCAGCAGTGATAGTGGCTACACCTTC. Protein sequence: CASSDSGYTF. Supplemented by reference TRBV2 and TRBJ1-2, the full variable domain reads EPEVTQTPSHQVTQMGQEVILRCVPISNHLYFYWYRQILGQKVEFLVSFYNNEISEKSEIFDDQFSVERPDGSNFTLKIRSTKLEDSAMYFCASSDSGYTFGSGTRLTVV.

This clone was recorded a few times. In DNA, the CDR3 is TGTGCCACCAGTGATTTGCAGGAGCCCGCGGGTGAAAAACTGTTTTTT. Translated: CATSDLQEPAGEKLFF. The chain carries TRBV24-1 and TRBJ1-4; no clear D. The germline V gene encodes CDR1 KGHDR and CDR2 SFDVKD. CDR3 length: 16 amino acids. Trimming stripped 0 bases from V and 7 bases from J, with 14 bases between.

In nucleotides, the CDR3 is TGCGCCAGCAGCTCTACGACAGTCCAAGAGACCCAGTACTTC. Encoded protein: CASSSTTVQETQYF. The gene calls are TRBV5-1 and TRBJ2-5, with D possibly TRBD1 on 5 matching bases. Between the trimmed V and J ends, which lost 3 bases and 1 base, there was a span of 10 bases. In germline, CDR1 is SGHRS, CDR2 YFSETQ. The CDR3 totals 14 residues.

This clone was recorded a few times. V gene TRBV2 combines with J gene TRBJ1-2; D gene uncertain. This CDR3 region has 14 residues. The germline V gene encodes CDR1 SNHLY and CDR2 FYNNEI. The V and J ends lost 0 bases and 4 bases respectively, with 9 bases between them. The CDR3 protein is CASSEAISTYGYTF. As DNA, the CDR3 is TGTGCCAGCAGTGAAGCAATTTCTACCTATGGCTACACCTTC.

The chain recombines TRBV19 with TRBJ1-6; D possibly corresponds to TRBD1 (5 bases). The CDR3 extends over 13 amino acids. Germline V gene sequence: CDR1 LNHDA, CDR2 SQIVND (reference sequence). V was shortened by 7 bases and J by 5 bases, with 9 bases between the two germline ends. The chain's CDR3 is CASNDRDNSPLHF. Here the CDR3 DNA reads TGTGCCAGTAACGACAGAGATAATTCACCCCTCCACTTT. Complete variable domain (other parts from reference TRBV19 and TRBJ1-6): DGGITQSPKYLFRKEGQNVTLSCEQNLNHDAMYWYRQDPGQGLRLIYYSQIVNDFQKGDIAEGYSVSREKKESFPLTVTSAQKNPTAFYLCASNDRDNSPLHFGNGTRLTVT.